Each of the 17 T cell receptor beta chains below was sequenced from the same sample in a study of post-analysis software for immune sequencing data. Study-wide results and caveats: Patients showed TRBV5-6, TRBV5-1 and TRBV20-1 among a handful of TRBV segments more frequent than in controls.

No antigen has been assigned to these receptors. The library was made from cDNA and included unique molecular identifiers. TCRdb recomputed calls from the PCR reads with MiXCR, one row per CDR3 protein. The sample shows around 400,000 distinct CDR3 sequences, about a third of them seen only once. The sample consisted of blood. The receptors here all came from a girl between 5 and 17 years old with multiple sclerosis.

The CDR3 region has the DNA TGTGCCAGCAGCCCCCTCTGGGGGAACACTGAAGCTTTCTTT. It translates to CASSPLWGNTEAFF. This chain joins TRBV12-3 or TRBV12-4 and TRBJ1-1; D gene uncertain. V was shortened by 6 bases and J by 1 base, with 12 bases between the two germline ends. The CDR3 loop spans 14 amino acids.

The sample holds a few counts of this clonotype. This chain links TRBV6-5 with TRBJ1-4, with D hard to call. This CDR3 has 15 residues. V lost 0 bases to trimming and J lost 1 base, with 6 bases between them. Per germline, CDR1 MNHEY and CDR2 SVGAGI. As DNA, the CDR3 is TGTGCCAGCAGTTACTCTTTCGGAACTAATGAAAAACTGTTTTTT. Protein product: CASSYSFGTNEKLFF.

The gene calls are TRBV5-1 and TRBJ1-2, with 8 bases aligning to TRBD1. Trimming at V came to 2 bases and at J to 8 bases, leaving 2 bases not matched to a gene. The CDR3 length is 12 residues. The V gene's germline CDR1 is SGHRS and CDR2 YFSETQ. The CDR3: CASSLQGDGYTF. The DNA for the CDR3 is TGCGCCAGCAGCTTACAGGGGGACGGCTACACCTTC.

This CDR3 reads CASSLRQGGGEQFF. DNA of the CDR3: TGCGCCAGCAGCTTGAGACAGGGAGGCGGTGAGCAGTTCTTC. The rearrangement links TRBV5-1 to TRBJ2-1, with a possible D match to TRBD1 (7 bases). The CDR3 loop spans 14 amino acids. Germline V CDR1 and CDR2: SGHRS, YFSETQ. V was trimmed by 1 base and J by 9 bases, leaving 14 bases between them.

The CDR3, as DNA: TGTGCCAGCAGCCAGGGTAGGAGTGAAAAACTGTTTTTT. This sequence encodes CASSQGRSEKLFF. The rearrangement joins TRBV12-3 or TRBV12-4 to TRBJ1-4; possible D gene TRBD1, 5 bases. V was cut by 6 bases and J by 7 bases, with 12 bases left in between. CDR3 length: 13 amino acids.

This clonotype occurred a few times. V is TRBV7-2 and J is TRBJ2-7; D is ambiguous. The V gene's germline CDR1 is SGHTA and CDR2 FQGNSA. The CDR3 spans 13 residues. Deletions cut 5 bases from V and 1 base from J, with 9 bases between. Here the CDR3 DNA reads TGTGCCAGCAGCCGTGACAAATCCTACGAGCAGTACTTC. This gives the protein CASSRDKSYEQYF.

This clonotype was recorded a few times. The V gene is TRBV6-6, the J gene TRBJ2-7; 12 bases align to TRBD1. This CDR3 has 15 amino acids. Unmatched junction bases numbered 2, after V lost 0 bases and J lost 5 bases. Germline lookup yields CDR1 MNHNY and CDR2 SVGAGI (reference sequence). The CDR3 protein is CASSYSGTGGDEQYF. CDR3 nucleotides: TGTGCCAGCAGTTACTCTGGGACAGGGGGCGACGAGCAGTACTTC.

Only a few counts were recorded for this clonotype. The chain joins TRBV7-2 to TRBJ1-5; maybe TRBD1 (6 bases). Trimming removed 1 base at V and 7 bases at J, with 14 bases between. Germline loops: CDR1 SGHTA, CDR2 FQGNSA. The CDR3 is made up of 15 amino acids. The CDR3 loop is CASSLGSGGQQPQHF. CDR3 coding DNA: TGTGCCAGCAGCTTAGGTTCGGGGGGCCAGCAGCCCCAGCATTTT. The complete variable domain, with remaining parts taken from reference TRBV7-2 and TRBJ1-5, reads GAGVSQSPSNKVTEKGKDVELRCDPISGHTALYWYRQSLGQGLEFLIYFQGNSAPDKSGLPSDRFSAERTGGSVSTLTIQRTQQEDSAVYLCASSLGSGGQQPQHFGDGTRLSIL.

The chain combines TRBV15 with TRBJ1-2; no reliable D call. V was shortened by 0 bases and J by 7 bases, with 9 bases between the two germline ends. This CDR3 comprises 13 residues. Germline V gene sequence: CDR1 LNHNV, CDR2 YYDKDF (reference sequence). The CDR3 DNA reads as TGTGCCACCAGCAGAGATCCGGTGAGTGGCTACACCTTC. Translation gives CATSRDPVSGYTF.

This clonotype has only a few counts. This chain joins TRBV7-2 and TRBJ1-2; tentative D call: TRBD1 (6 bases). The CDR3 is made up of 14 amino acids. The V end was cut by 4 bases, the J end by 8 bases, with 17 bases between. Germline CDR1 and CDR2: SGHTA and FQGNSA. The CDR3 here is CASSSSTGNPGYTF. The CDR3 DNA sequence: TGTGCCAGCAGCTCAAGTACAGGGAACCCGGGCTACACCTTC.

This clonotype was recorded a few times. The CDR3 region is CASRLGQASYEQYF. CDR3 coding DNA: TGTGCCAGCAGATTGGGACAGGCTTCCTACGAGCAGTACTTC. This chain uses TRBV12-3 or TRBV12-4 with TRBJ2-7; 8 bases line up with TRBD1. This CDR3 is 14 amino acids long. After removal of 6 bases from V and 1 base from J, the junction contained 5 bases not matched to a gene.

The chain uses TRBV10-1 and TRBJ1-5, with a weak D call TRBD1 (5 bases). CDR1 is WNHNN and CDR2 is SYGVQD in the germline V gene (reference sequence). The CDR3 extends over 12 amino acids. V was shortened by 5 bases and J by 9 bases, with 11 bases between the two germline ends. This CDR3 reads CASSSGPLPQHF. DNA for the CDR3: TGCGCCAGCAGTTCAGGGCCGCTGCCCCAGCATTTT.

The V and J genes are TRBV7-9 and TRBJ2-4; D gene uncertain. Looked up from germline, CDR1 is SEHNR and CDR2 is FQNEAQ (reference sequence). The V and J ends lost 3 bases and 0 bases respectively, with 9 bases between them. There are 15 residues in the CDR3. CDR3 nucleotides: TGTGCCAGCAGCTTGATCACTGTAGCCAAAAACATTCAGTACTTC. Translation: CASSLITVAKNIQYF. The whole variable domain, remainder taken from reference TRBV7-9 and TRBJ2-4, is DTGVSQNPRHKITKRGQNVTFRCDPISEHNRLYWYRQTLGQGPEFLTYFQNEAQLEKSRLLSDRFSAERPKGSFSTLEIQRTEQGDSAMYLCASSLITVAKNIQYFGAGTRLSVL.

In nucleotides, the CDR3 is TGTGCCAGCAGTTCAGGGGAGGTTCAGCCCCAGCATTTT. Protein: CASSSGEVQPQHF. The V call is TRBV12-3 or TRBV12-4, the J call TRBJ1-5, with D possibly TRBD1 on 6 matching bases. Trimming stripped 4 bases from V and 6 bases from J, with 10 bases between. CDR3 length equals 13 residues.

Written as DNA, the CDR3 is TGTGCCAGCAGTTCCCTGGGGCCCCACTCTACCTACAATGAGCAGTTCTTC. Amino acids: CASSSLGPHSTYNEQFF. The chain uses TRBV12-3 or TRBV12-4 and TRBJ2-1; D perhaps matches TRBD1 (5 bases). This CDR3 has 17 amino acids. Trimming took 4 bases from V and 2 from J, leaving 18 bases between them.

The chain joins TRBV4-1 to TRBJ2-7; 8 bases are shared with TRBD1. The germline CDR1 and CDR2 sequences are MGHRA and YSYEKL. The V and J ends lost 4 bases and 5 bases, in that order; junction bases with no gene match: 4. This CDR3 is 13 amino acids long. The CDR3 loop is CASSPQGADEQYF. CDR3 sequence (DNA): TGCGCCAGCAGCCCGCAGGGGGCGGACGAGCAGTACTTC.

This CDR3 is CASSYLGGNQPQHF. CDR3 nucleotide sequence: TGTGCCAGCAGTTACTTGGGTGGCAATCAGCCCCAGCATTTT. V gene TRBV6-2 or TRBV6-3 combines with J gene TRBJ1-5; D not resolved. Germline-derived CDR1 and CDR2 are MNHEY and SVGEGT. The CDR3 has 14 residues. V dropped 1 base and J dropped 2 bases, with 6 bases sitting between them.